A selection of T cell receptor beta chains follows, all from one sample in a study of T cell repertoires in cytomegalovirus infection. TCRdb processed the reads anew with MiXCR; each CDR3 protein has one entry. The sample has a few hundred thousand distinct CDR3 sequences; 40% are singletons. Their target antigens are unknown. The sample in question was cultured PBMCs, obtained from culture after CMV antigen stimulation. These receptors originate from a human donor in good health (CMV status not recorded). Some clones in this sample may be carry-over from other donors' samples. CDR3s include the opening cysteine and the closing phenylalanine or tryptophan. Fields, in order: J gene, V gene, D gene, clone size, CDR3 DNA, CDR3 protein. A D gene is named only where the DNA matches it firmly. Part of the rows lack a size; the others show once, few, many or a class for expanded clones.

>TRBJ1-1|TRBV7-8|.|.
TGTGCCAGCAGCATCACCCCCAGTTGGACCAGTGAAGCTTTCTTT
CASSITPSWTSEAFF
>TRBJ2-7|TRBV3-1|.|few
TGTGCCAGCAGCCAAGCGGGGGAGCAGTACTTC
CASSQAGEQYF
>TRBJ2-1|TRBV20-1|.|.
TGCAGTGCTAACGCGGGGACGCAACATTACTACAATGAGCAGTTCTTC
CSANAGTQHYYNEQFF
>TRBJ2-2|TRBV6-1|TRBD1|few
TGTGCCAGCAGTCGGGACAGGGGGCCCACCGGGGAGCTGTTTTTT
CASSRDRGPTGELFF
>TRBJ2-3|TRBV7-9|TRBD1|.
TGTGCCAGCAGCCCTCGACAGGGGAACACAGATACGCAGTATTTT
CASSPRQGNTDTQYF
>TRBJ2-1|TRBV6-8|TRBD1|.
TGTGCCGCCCGTGGGACAGGGGTTCTCTATGAGCAGTTCTTC
CAARGTGVLYEQFF
>TRBJ1-1|TRBV6-6|TRBD1|.
TGTGCCAGCAGAGTGACAGGGGGCAACACTGAAGCTTTCTTT
CASRVTGGNTEAFF
>TRBJ2-4|TRBV7-2|TRBD1|.
TGTGCCAGCAGCACCGGGACAGGGGGGAGCATTCAGTACTTC
CASSTGTGGSIQYF
>TRBJ1-5|TRBV6-1|.|.
TGTGCCAGCGGGCTGGGGGGGGACAATCAGCCCCAGCATTTT
CASGLGGDNQPQHF
>TRBJ2-2|TRBV11-2|.|.
TGTGCCAGCAGCTTAACCTCCGGGGAGCTGTTTTTT
CASSLTSGELFF
>TRBJ2-3|TRBV7-8|TRBD2|few
TGTGCCAGCAGCTTTAGCGGGGGCGGTGTGGATACGCAGTATTTT
CASSFSGGGVDTQYF
>TRBJ1-6|TRBV2|TRBD1|.
TGTGCCAGCATCCCTGGACAGGGGCACTCCTATAATTCACCCCTCCACTTT
CASIPGQGHSYNSPLHF
>TRBJ2-7|TRBV7-2|TRBD2|.
TGTGCCAGCAGCTTTAGAAGCGGGGGCCTACTCTACGAGCAGTACTTC
CASSFRSGGLLYEQYF
>TRBJ1-1|TRBV6-2/TRBV6-3|.|.
TGTGCCAGCAGGGGTTGGACTGAAGCTTTCTTT
CASRGWTEAFF
>TRBJ2-1|TRBV29-1|.|.
TGCAGCACCCGACTGGGTAGGACCTACAATGAGCAGTTCTTC
CSTRLGRTYNEQFF
>TRBJ2-3|TRBV7-8|.|many
TGTGCCAGCAGCCCGCTGAGCGTCGGCACAGATACGCAGTATTTT
CASSPLSVGTDTQYF
>TRBJ2-7|TRBV19|TRBD2|.
TGTGCCAGTAGTATGGTTGCGGGAGGTGCCTACGAGCAGTACTTC
CASSMVAGGAYEQYF
>TRBJ2-7|TRBV7-2|TRBD1|.
TGTGCCAGCAGCAGTAGGGACAGGGGAGGCGAGCAGTACTTC
CASSSRDRGGEQYF
>TRBJ2-3|TRBV7-2|.|.
TGTGCCAGCAGCTTAGTGTTTTCGGCGGGCACAGATACGCAGTATTTT
CASSLVFSAGTDTQYF
>TRBJ2-7|TRBV18|.|few
TGTGCCAGCTCACCACAAGGGTGGCAGTACTTC
CASSPQGWQYF
>TRBJ2-1|TRBV20-1|TRBD2|once
TGCAGTGCTGACCAAGCCAGGGTAGCGGGAGATGAGCAGTTCTTC
CSADQARVAGDEQFF
>TRBJ2-5|TRBV20-1|.|.
TGCAGGGGAGGGGGGCAAGAGACCCAGTACTTC
CRGGGQETQYF
>TRBJ1-4|TRBV5-1|.|few
TGCGCCAGCAGCTTGGCCCTAGGGAGCTCAGAAAAACTGTTTTTT
CASSLALGSSEKLFF
>TRBJ1-5|TRBV7-9|.|few
TGTGCCAGCAGCTTAGGGCCCCCCGATCAGCCCCAGCATTTT
CASSLGPPDQPQHF